A selection of T cell receptor beta chains follows, all from one sample in a study of blood T cell repertoires in COVID-19. Here immunoSEQ multiplex PCR was the method, and the copy in TCRdb shows in-frame clones only, minus some. The profile covers approximately 35,000 clones, with about 90% appearing a single time and approximately 47% taken by the ten largest. Sequencing was carried out using peripheral blood. These TCRs come from a human donor in a cohort sampled during active COVID-19. The CDR3 runs from the conserved cysteine through the conserved F or W. The size field is filled for only some rows; it gives once, few, many or a size class.

j_call clone_size v_call cdr3_aa
TRBJ2-2 . TRBV11-3 CASGKDRTTGELFF
TRBJ1-3 . TRBV4-1 CASSRPGQDSGNTIYF
TRBJ1-1 . TRBV6-1 CASSERGDTEAFF
TRBJ2-7 . TRBV6-5 CASSRTGGRSYEQYF
TRBJ1-1 . TRBV7-2 CASSLADRVATEAFF
TRBJ2-2 . TRBV19 CASSTSGGAGELFF
TRBJ2-7 . TRBV10-3 CAISTTGQPAYEQYF
TRBJ1-6 . TRBV7-2 CASSLFSNRDSPLHF
TRBJ2-3 . TRBV5-1 CASSLRTGTGSDSTQYF
TRBJ2-1 . TRBV6-2/TRBV6-3 CASSYSLAEPHYEQFF
TRBJ1-5 once TRBV28 CASSLAYIVGNQPQHF
TRBJ2-1 . TRBV5-1 CASSGTSGGNEQFF
TRBJ2-2 . TRBV5-5 CASGTGTGIGELFF
TRBJ1-2 . TRBV7-2 CASSPGQVSANYGYTF
TRBJ1-3 . TRBV25-1 CASVGVNSGNTIYF